One sample yielded the 31 T cell receptor beta chains listed below, sequenced in a study of shared clonotypes between healthy human individuals. TCRdb keeps only in-frame clones here, not all; method: immunoSEQ multiplex PCR. The sample lists 950,000 to 1,300,000 clones, approximately 76% occurring once. The sequenced sample consisted of memory CD4+ T cells sorted from blood. As for subset: CD45RA-negative fraction. The receptor source for this set is a man between 18 and 35 years old in good health.

This clone was observed once. The V and J genes are TRBV4-2 and TRBJ2-1; D may be TRBD2 (6 bases). Trimming left V 3 bases short and J 10 bases short, with 10 bases between. The germline gives CDR1 LGHNA, CDR2 YNFKEQ. This CDR3 region has 12 residues. CDR3 coding DNA: TGTGCCAGCAGCCAGGCGGGGCGGGAGCAGTTCTTC. Translating it yields CASSQAGREQFF.

The chain combines TRBV9 with TRBJ2-1; 12 positions agree with TRBD2. Germline V lookup: CDR1 SGDLS, CDR2 YYNGEE. CDR3 length: 15 amino acids. Unmatched junction bases numbered 6, after V lost 2 bases and J lost 9 bases. This CDR3 reads CASSVRTSGAGEQFF. Here the CDR3 DNA reads TGTGCCAGCAGCGTCCGGACTAGCGGGGCTGGTGAGCAGTTCTTC.

CDR3 amino acids: CASSVGTAYGYTF. The CDR3, as DNA: TGTGCCAGCAGCGTCGGGACGGCTTATGGCTACACCTTC. The rearrangement links TRBV5-6 to TRBJ1-2; tentative D call: TRBD1 (5 bases). Germline loops: CDR1 SGHDT, CDR2 YYEEEE. V lost 4 bases and J lost 5, with 12 bases in between. This CDR3 region has 13 residues.

This clone was observed once. The chain has TRBV2 and TRBJ2-7; TRBD1 is a possible D gene (8 bases). Trimming cost V 6 bases and J 7 bases, with 22 bases left between them. The CDR3 runs 15 residues. Germline-derived CDR1 and CDR2 are SNHLY and FYNNEI. CDR3 residues: CASSGGRTGSGEQYF. CDR3 bases: TGTGCCAGCAGCGGGGGGCGGACAGGGTCGGGTGAGCAGTACTTC.

For this clone: The same CDR3 can be traced to other DNA sequences in this sample. The chain is built from TRBV10-3 and TRBJ2-3; no clear D. The germline V gene has CDR1 ENHRY and CDR2 SYGVKD. V was trimmed by 6 bases and J by 0 bases, leaving 4 bases between them. CDR3 length: 12 residues. CDR3 coding DNA: TGTGCCATCAGCCCCAGCACAGATACGCAGTATTTT. This translates into CAISPSTDTQYF.

The chain joins TRBV20-1 to TRBJ2-5; D gene unclear. This CDR3 has 11 residues. The germline V gene has CDR1 DFQATT and CDR2 SNEGSKA (reference sequence). Trimming removed 4 bases from V and 4 bases from J, with 7 bases in between. CDR3 amino acids: CSAIVLETQYF. CDR3 in DNA: TGCAGTGCTATAGTTTTAGAGACCCAGTACTTC.

This clone has only one observation. This chain joins TRBV5-4 and TRBJ2-3; D not resolved. The germline V gene encodes CDR1 SGHNT and CDR2 YYREEE (reference sequence). The CDR3 runs 14 residues. Trimming shortened V by 4 bases and J by 6 bases, and 15 bases separated the two germline ends. CDR3 amino acids: CASSPNSLGDTQYF. The CDR3 DNA reads as TGTGCCAGCAGCCCGAATAGCCTTGGCGATACGCAGTATTTT.

This clone was observed once. This chain connects TRBV19 to TRBJ2-3; D not resolved. This CDR3 spans 14 amino acids. Trimming removed 8 bases at V and 10 bases at J, with 22 bases between. Per the germline V gene, CDR1 is LNHDA and CDR2 is SQIVND (reference sequence). The CDR3 here is CASSTDTERSSQYF. In DNA form, the CDR3 reads TGTGCCAGTTCCACAGATACGGAGAGAAGTTCGCAGTATTTT.

The V and J genes are TRBV9 and TRBJ2-2; TRBD1 agrees at 9 bases. The length of the CDR3 is 16 residues. Germline loops: CDR1 SGDLS, CDR2 YYNGEE. V was clipped by 4 bases and J by 5 bases; unmatched bases: 9. CDR3 nucleotide sequence: TGTGCCAGCAGCTCTACCGGGACAGGGCGGACCGGGGAGCTGTTTTTT. It encodes CASSSTGTGRTGELFF.

This chain uses TRBV7-9 with TRBJ2-3; the match to TRBD2 covers 9 bases. Germline loops: CDR1 SEHNR, CDR2 FQNEAQ (reference sequence). The CDR3 has 15 amino acids. J was trimmed by 2 bases and V by 2 bases; bases with no gene match: 2. The CDR3 region is CASSLLAGSTDTQYF. CDR3 DNA: TGTGCCAGCAGCTTACTAGCGGGATCCACAGATACGCAGTATTTT.

A note on this clone: Other DNA variants within this sample encode the same CDR3. CDR3 coding DNA: TGCGCCAGCAGCTCAGACGGCTCTGGGGCCAACGTCCTGACTTTC. This encodes CASSSDGSGANVLTF. The V call is TRBV5-1, the J call TRBJ2-6, with no clear D. The germline V gene has CDR1 SGHRS and CDR2 YFSETQ. The CDR3 contains 15 residues. Trimming left V 3 bases short and J 0 bases short, with 7 bases between.

There are a few counts of this clone. The genes are TRBV6-5 and TRBJ1-1, with a tentative D call TRBD1 (5 bases). CDR1 is MNHEY, CDR2 SVGAGI, per germline. This CDR3 has 13 residues. Trimming took off 2 bases at V and 5 bases at J, with 9 bases between the two ends. CDR3 DNA sequence: TGTGCCAGCAGTTACCGGGGGTCTACTGAAGCTTTCTTT. Its protein product is CASSYRGSTEAFF.

The J gene is TRBJ2-2, the V gene TRBV2; 8 nucleotides line up with TRBD2. V dropped 6 bases and J dropped 0; count of bases not matched to a gene: 3. The CDR3 contains 15 residues. CDR1 and CDR2 (germline): SNHLY, FYNNEI. The CDR3 DNA sequence: TGTGCCAGCAGCTCAGCGGGAGCGAACACCGGGGAGCTGTTTTTT. It is translated as CASSSAGANTGELFF.

The chain recombines TRBV6-1 with TRBJ1-1; TRBD1 might be the D (6 bases). V lost 1 base and J 0 bases, leaving 6 bases between the germline ends. This CDR3 has 14 residues. The V gene's germline CDR1 is MNHNS and CDR2 SASEGT. CDR3 amino acids: CASSEGTVNTEAFF. Here the CDR3 DNA reads TGTGCCAGCAGTGAAGGGACAGTGAACACTGAAGCTTTCTTT.

This rearrangement joins TRBV5-4 to TRBJ2-5; D unclear. CDR1 is SGHNT, CDR2 YYREEE, per germline (reference sequence). The CDR3 runs to 13 residues. V dropped 0 bases and J dropped 5 bases, with 8 bases sitting between them. The CDR3 loop reads CASSLVELETQYF. CDR3 nucleotides: TGTGCCAGCAGCTTGGTCGAGTTGGAGACCCAGTACTTC.

The chain employs TRBV30 and TRBJ1-3; 7 positions match TRBD1. CDR3 length: 17 amino acids. The trim removed 5 bases at V and 0 bases at J, leaving 13 bases unmatched. CDR1 and CDR2 from the germline V gene are GTSNPN and SVGIG (reference sequence). CDR3 coding DNA: TGTGCCTGGGACTTTTGGGACAGATTTGCCTCTGGAAACACCATATATTTT. This encodes CAWDFWDRFASGNTIYF. The full variable domain, rest sourced from reference TRBV30 and TRBJ1-3, is SQTIHQWPATLVQPVGSPLSLECTVEGTSNPNLYWYRQAAGRGLQLLFYSVGIGQISSEVPQNLSASRPQDRQFILSSKKLLLSDSGFYLCAWDFWDRFASGNTIYFGEGSWLTVV.

A note on this clone: A much larger clone lies a single base off, so this may be a read error. This chain links TRBV28 with TRBJ2-5; unclear D gene. The germline CDR1 and CDR2 sequences are MDHEN and SYDVKM. Trimming took off 5 bases at V and 1 base at J, with 2 bases between the two ends. This CDR3 has 11 residues. The CDR3 is CASSTQETQYF. CDR3 nucleotides: TGTGCCAGCAGTACCCAAGAGACCCAGTACTTC. The whole variable domain, filled in from reference TRBV28 and TRBJ2-5, reads DVKVTQSSRYLVKRTGEKVFLECVQDMDHENMFWYRQDPGLGLRLIYFSYDVKMKEKGDIPEGYSVSREKKERFSLILESASTNQTSMYLCASSTQETQYFGPGTRLLVL.

This chain uses TRBV11-2 with TRBJ2-1; D is ambiguous. The CDR3 runs to 13 residues. Germline loops: CDR1 SGHAT, CDR2 FQNNGV. Trimming removed 4 bases from V and 6 bases from J, with 10 bases in between. The CDR3 region is CASSSTAFNEQFF. CDR3 sequence (DNA): TGTGCCAGCAGCTCAACAGCTTTCAATGAGCAGTTCTTC.

The rearrangement links TRBV7-8 to TRBJ2-7, with TRBD2 matching 11 bases. This CDR3 is 15 amino acids long. Germline V gives CDR1 SGHVS, CDR2 FQNEAQ. The V gene end was trimmed by 4 bases and the J gene end by 12 bases; junction bases not matched to a gene: 14. In DNA form, the CDR3 reads TGTGCCAGCAGCTCGCCGGGACTAGCGGTACCGCTGCGGTACTTC. This translates into CASSSPGLAVPLRYF. The complete variable domain, with remaining parts taken from reference TRBV7-8 and TRBJ2-7, reads GAGVSQSPRYKVAKRGQDVALRCDPISGHVSLFWYQQALGQGPEFLTYFQNEAQLDKSGLPSDRFFAERPEGSVSTLKIQRTQQEDSAVYLCASSSPGLAVPLRYFGPGTRLTVT.

The chain is built from TRBV5-6 and TRBJ1-5; D is unclear. CDR3 length: 14 residues. In germline, CDR1 is SGHDT, CDR2 YYEEEE. V was clipped by 1 base and J by 5 bases, with 10 bases between them. The CDR3 sequence: CASSLYGADQPQHF. The CDR3 DNA sequence: TGTGCCAGCAGCTTGTATGGAGCCGATCAGCCCCAGCATTTT.

V and J are TRBV29-1 and TRBJ2-2; D is perhaps TRBD1 (5 bases). The CDR3 runs to 19 residues. Germline assignment: CDR1 SQVTM and CDR2 ANQGSEA. V was shortened by 7 bases and J by 5 bases, with 32 bases between the two germline ends. The DNA of the CDR3 is TGCAGCGCCATCTACCTTAAGGGCCAGAAGGGGCGATGGACCGGGGAGCTGTTTTTT. This codes for CSAIYLKGQKGRWTGELFF.

This clone is a singleton in its sample. The chain has TRBV7-6 and TRBJ1-5; D remains unclear. The CDR3 is 14 amino acids. V was shortened by 1 base and J by 6 bases, with 10 bases between the two germline ends. The germline CDR1 and CDR2 sequences are SGHVS and FNYEAQ. The DNA of the CDR3 is TGTGCCAGCAGCTTAGTCGGGGTAGGTCAGCCCCAGCATTTT. This encodes CASSLVGVGQPQHF.

This clone was seen more than once but under ten times. The chain joins TRBV18 to TRBJ2-5; TRBD1 aligns across 8 bases. Germline V gene data show CDR1 as KGHSH and CDR2 as LQKENI. The J segment lost 2 bases and the V segment lost 2 bases, leaving 7 bases of the junction unmatched. This CDR3 is 16 amino acids long. CDR3 sequence: CASSPVGQGSQETQYF. The CDR3 nucleotides are TGTGCCAGCTCACCAGTAGGACAGGGTTCTCAAGAGACCCAGTACTTC.

The V gene is TRBV30, the J gene TRBJ2-5, with unresolved D. TRBJ2-7 matches the DNA end more closely, so the J call is doubtful. Germline-derived CDR1 and CDR2 are GTSNPN and SVGIG (reference sequence). This CDR3 region has 15 residues. CDR3 sequence (DNA): TGTGCCTGGAGTAGTAGTGCTCTGGGTACCTACGAGCAGTACTTC. Protein product: CAWSSSALGTYEQYF.

V usage is TRBV5-1 and J usage is TRBJ2-5; 7 bases align to TRBD2. The J segment lost 4 bases and the V segment lost 4 bases, leaving 13 bases of the junction unmatched. CDR1 and CDR2 (germline): SGHRS, YFSETQ. CDR3 length equals 16 residues. CDR3 residues: CASSPVSGIRAETQYF. The CDR3 DNA reads TGCGCCAGCAGCCCGGTCAGCGGGATCCGGGCAGAGACCCAGTACTTC.

The chain uses TRBV25-1 and TRBJ1-3, with a tentative D call TRBD1 (5 bases). The CDR3 is made up of 14 amino acids. The V end lost 3 bases, the J end lost 10 bases, and 16 bases lay between the germline ends. From germline, CDR1 is MGHDK and CDR2 SYGVNS. CDR3 sequence: CASSDPTDLVTIYF. CDR3 DNA: TGTGCCAGCAGTGACCCGACAGATTTAGTAACCATATATTTT. Full variable domain (rest looked up from reference TRBV25-1 and TRBJ1-3): EADIYQTPRYLVIGTGKKITLECSQTMGHDKMYWYQQDPGMELHLIHYSYGVNSTEKGDLSSESTVSRIRTEHFPLTLESARPSHTSQYLCASSDPTDLVTIYFGEGSWLTVV.

Only one count was recorded for this clone. The chain uses TRBV28 and TRBJ2-2; possibly TRBD2 for D (5 bases). This CDR3 has 14 amino acids. The V gene lost 8 bases and the J gene lost 6 bases, with 16 bases spanning the gap. The germline gives CDR1 MDHEN, CDR2 SYDVKM. The CDR3 spells CASFPTSGSGELFF. The CDR3 nucleotides are TGTGCCAGCTTTCCGACGAGCGGTTCCGGGGAGCTGTTTTTT.

The genes are TRBV14 and TRBJ2-5; D gene uncertain. CDR1 SGHDN and CDR2 FVKESK come from the germline V gene. The V end lost 0 bases, the J end lost 9 bases, and 11 bases lay between the germline ends. This CDR3 comprises 13 residues. In DNA form, the CDR3 reads TGTGCCAGCAGCCAAGATCAAGCCCTCCCCCAGTACTTC. Translated: CASSQDQALPQYF.

The rearrangement links TRBV11-3 to TRBJ2-1; TRBD1 matches at 7 bases. Germline trimming cut 5 bases from V and 3 bases from J; bases unmatched to any gene: 7. The germline V gene has CDR1 SGHNT and CDR2 YENEEA. The CDR3 has 15 amino acids. CDR3 in DNA: TGTGCCAGCAGCCATACGGGACAGAGCTACAATGAGCAGTTCTTC. Translating gives CASSHTGQSYNEQFF.

J is TRBJ2-3 and V is TRBV6-6; the D is unclear. CDR3 length equals 14 residues. Germline loops: CDR1 MNHNY, CDR2 SVGAGI (reference sequence). Between the trimmed V and J ends, which lost 7 bases and 4 bases, there was a span of 15 bases. The CDR3 here is CASTEIGIPDTQYF. CDR3 nucleotides: TGTGCCAGCACCGAAATAGGCATTCCAGATACGCAGTATTTT.

This clone was counted once. This chain connects TRBV5-1 to TRBJ1-3; D possibly corresponds to TRBD1 (6 bases). Germline-derived CDR1 and CDR2 are SGHRS and YFSETQ. Trimming stripped 0 bases from V and 4 bases from J, with 11 bases between. This CDR3 has 15 amino acids. Here the CDR3 DNA reads TGCGCCAGCAGCTTGGACAGGGTGACGGGAAACACCATATATTTT. Residues: CASSLDRVTGNTIYF.